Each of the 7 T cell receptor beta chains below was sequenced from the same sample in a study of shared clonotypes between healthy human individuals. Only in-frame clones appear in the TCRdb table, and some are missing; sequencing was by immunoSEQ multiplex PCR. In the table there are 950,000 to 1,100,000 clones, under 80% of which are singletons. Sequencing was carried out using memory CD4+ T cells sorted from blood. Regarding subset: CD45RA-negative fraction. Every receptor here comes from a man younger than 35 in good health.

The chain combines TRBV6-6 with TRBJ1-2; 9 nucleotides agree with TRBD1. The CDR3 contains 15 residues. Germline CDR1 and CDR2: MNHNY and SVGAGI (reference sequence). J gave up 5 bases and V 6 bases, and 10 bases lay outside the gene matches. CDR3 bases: TGTGCCAGCAGCAAGCGACAGGGGACAGGGTATGGCTACACCTTC. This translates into CASSKRQGTGYGYTF.

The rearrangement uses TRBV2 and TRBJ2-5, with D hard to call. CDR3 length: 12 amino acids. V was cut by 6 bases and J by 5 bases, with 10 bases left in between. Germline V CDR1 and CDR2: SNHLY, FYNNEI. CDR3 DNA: TGTGCCAGCAGCCGCGGCCCGGAGACCCAGTACTTC. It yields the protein CASSRGPETQYF.

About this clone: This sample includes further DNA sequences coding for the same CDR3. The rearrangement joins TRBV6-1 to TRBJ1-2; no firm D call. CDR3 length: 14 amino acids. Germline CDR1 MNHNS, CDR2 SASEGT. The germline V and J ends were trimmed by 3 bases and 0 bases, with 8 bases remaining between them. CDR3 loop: CASSEWGANYGYTF. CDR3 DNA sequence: TGTGCCAGCAGTGAGTGGGGAGCTAACTATGGCTACACCTTC.

CDR3 sequence reads: CASNLRRDSTNEQFF. The CDR3 region has the DNA TGTGCCAGCAACCTGCGACGGGACTCCACAAATGAGCAGTTCTTC. The chain couples TRBV27 to TRBJ2-1; weak D call: TRBD2 (6 bases). CDR3 length equals 15 residues. The V and J ends lost 7 bases and 7 bases respectively, with 20 bases between them. Germline values: CDR1 MNHEY, CDR2 SMNVEV (reference sequence).

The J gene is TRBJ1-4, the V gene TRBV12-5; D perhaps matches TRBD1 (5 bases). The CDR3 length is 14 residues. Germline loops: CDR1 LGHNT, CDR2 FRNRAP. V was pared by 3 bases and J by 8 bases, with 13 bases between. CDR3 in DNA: TGTGCTAGTGGTTTTAAGGGGCTTAAGGAAAAACTGTTTTTT. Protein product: CASGFKGLKEKLFF.

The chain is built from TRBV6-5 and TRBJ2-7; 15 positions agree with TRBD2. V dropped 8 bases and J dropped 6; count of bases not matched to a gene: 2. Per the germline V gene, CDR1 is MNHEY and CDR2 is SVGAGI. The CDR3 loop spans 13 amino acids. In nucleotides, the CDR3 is TGTGCCAGCCGGACTAGCGGGAGGGGCGAGCAGTACTTC. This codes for CASRTSGRGEQYF.

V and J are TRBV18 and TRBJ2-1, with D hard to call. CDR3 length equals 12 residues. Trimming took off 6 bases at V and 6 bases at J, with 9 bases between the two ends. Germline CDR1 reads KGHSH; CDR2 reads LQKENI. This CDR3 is CASSPEPNEQFF. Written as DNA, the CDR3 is TGTGCCAGCTCCCCTGAACCCAATGAGCAGTTCTTC.